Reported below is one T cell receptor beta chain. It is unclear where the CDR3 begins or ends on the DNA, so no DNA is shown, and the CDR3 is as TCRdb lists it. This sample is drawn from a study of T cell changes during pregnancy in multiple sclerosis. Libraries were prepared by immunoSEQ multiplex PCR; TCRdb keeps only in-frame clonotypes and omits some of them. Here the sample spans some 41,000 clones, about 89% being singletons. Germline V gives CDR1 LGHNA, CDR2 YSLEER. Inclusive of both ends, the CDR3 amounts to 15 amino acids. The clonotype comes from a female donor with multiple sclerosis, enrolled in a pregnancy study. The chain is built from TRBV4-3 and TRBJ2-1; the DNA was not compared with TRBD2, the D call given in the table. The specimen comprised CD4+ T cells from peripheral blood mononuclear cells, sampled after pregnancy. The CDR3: CASSQDLSFAGGAFF.